This T cell receptor beta chain was captured in a study of T cell responses to AZD1222 COVID-19 vaccine. Regarding the study as a whole: Regions 160-218 and 743-854 dominated among vaccine-associated CD4 TCRs spanning spike. Clonal diversity was possibly underestimated; the donors were predominantly white British and more often female. Spike-specific TCR breadth and depth both grew after two AZD1222 doses.

To note about this clone: Its antigen is undetermined. Other DNA sequences from this sample encode an identical CDR3 as well.

The V gene's germline CDR1 is GTSNPN and CDR2 SVGIG (reference sequence). With 3 bases removed from V and 2 bases from J, the gap between germline ends came to 5 bases. This CDR3 spans 11 amino acids. Sequencing was performed with immunoSEQ multiplex PCR; in TCRdb, only in-frame clones are kept and a portion is missing. The sample lists 100,000 or so clones, about 89% seen once, with approximately 16% in the top ten. The sample in question was peripheral blood, obtained on day 0 of AZD1222 vaccination. This chain connects TRBV30 to TRBJ2-7; D gene ambiguous. This TCR came from an adult in good health. CDR3 sequence reads: CAWRSAYEQYF. CDR3 bases: TGTGCCTGGAGGTCTGCCTACGAGCAGTACTTC.